Following are 2 T cell receptor beta chains from one sample sequenced in a study of somatic mutations in cytotoxic T cells in rheumatoid arthritis. Assay: immunoSEQ multiplex PCR; the TCRdb copy retains only in-frame clones and omits some. This sample carries 15,000 to 20,000 clones, over 65% of them seen once, and the ten largest clones take roughly 5%. Sequenced input: CD8+ T cells sorted from blood. These receptors all stem from a man between 60 and 70 years old in good health.

The chain links TRBV2 to TRBJ2-5; D is ambiguous. The end of the DNA fits TRBJ2-7 better, so the J call may be wrong. Germline CDR1 SNHLY, CDR2 FYNNEI. CDR3 length: 10 amino acids. CDR3 in DNA: TGTGCCAGCAGTTTAAACGAGCAGTACTTC. Translated: CASSLNEQYF.

The rearrangement uses TRBV2 and TRBJ2-1; 9 bases are a match to TRBD2. The CDR3 sequence is 14 residues long. Germline trimming cut 8 bases from V and 10 bases from J; bases unmatched to any gene: 12. The germline CDR1 and CDR2 sequences are SNHLY and FYNNEI. The CDR3 DNA reads as TGTGCCAGCGGCCGACTAGCGGCGGGGGAAGAGCAGTTCTTC. Encoded protein: CASGRLAAGEEQFF.